The text below deals with one T cell receptor beta chain. These data come from a study of tumor T cells in aggressive B-cell lymphoma. Some clones are missing from TCRdb's copy, which holds only in-frame ones; the method was immunoSEQ multiplex PCR. The table lists some 5,000 clones, 88% of them singletons. The germline V gene has CDR1 SGHTA and CDR2 FQGNSA. V dropped 5 bases and J dropped 4; count of bases not matched to a gene: 6. The CDR3 contains 15 residues. This rearrangement joins TRBV7-2 to TRBJ2-2; 8 bases agree with TRBD1. The TCR sequence derives from an adult with diffuse large B cell lymphoma. Sequencing input: tumor tissue. The CDR3 sequence: CASSLQGGGTGELFF. CDR3 DNA: TGTGCCAGCAGCCTACAGGGGGGCGGCACCGGGGAGCTGTTTTTT.